Sequencing of this T cell receptor beta chain was carried out in a study of blood T cell repertoires in COVID-19. About the research overall: Specimens from acute and convalescent COVID-19 originated in the United States, Italy and Spain.

Original processing notes: Amplification with reference gene primers provided the estimates of nucleated cell counts. Measured with immunoSEQ multiplex PCR; TCRdb has only the in-frame clones, and not every one. V, J and clone size are taken as reported in that table, and D and trimming were inferred from the DNA itself. The table has about 52,000 clones, roughly 87% seen once. Germline CDR1 LNHDA, CDR2 SQIVND (reference sequence). V was clipped by 5 bases and J by 4 bases; unmatched bases: 9. The CDR3 contains 16 residues. The sequencing sample was made of peripheral blood. The genes are TRBV19 and TRBJ2-1; 9 nucleotides line up with TRBD1. This receptor was taken from a human donor with active COVID-19. The donor label of this sample is uncertain. CDR3 residues: CASSGRTGVGYNEQFF. The CDR3 nucleotides read TGTGCCAGTAGTGGGAGGACAGGGGTGGGGTACAATGAGCAGTTCTTC. The entire variable domain, with the rest obtained from reference TRBV19 and TRBJ2-1, is as follows: DGGITQSPKYLFRKEGQNVTLSCEQNLNHDAMYWYRQDPGQGLRLIYYSQIVNDFQKGDIAEGYSVSREKKESFPLTVTSAQKNPTAFYLCASSGRTGVGYNEQFFGPGTRLTVL.